This TCR beta chain comes out of a study of cytomegalovirus exposure and HLA in healthy donors. PCR involved 60 Vbeta and 13 Jbeta primers. Profiled with immunoSEQ multiplex PCR; TCRdb holds only in-frame clones, not every one. This table has hundreds of thousands of clones, around 85% appearing once. In germline, CDR1 is SGHRS, CDR2 YFSETQ. The CDR3 consists of 15 residues. Trimming removed 5 bases from V and 4 bases from J; junction bases left unmatched: 11. This TCR came from a girl aged 2-10 years in good health and CMV-seronegative. The rearrangement joins TRBV5-1 to TRBJ2-5, with 7 bases that match TRBD1. What was sequenced was PBMCs. The CDR3 sequence: CASSIQGVVGETQYF. CDR3 sequence (DNA): TGCGCCAGCAGTATCCAGGGGGTGGTTGGAGAGACCCAGTACTTC.